Below, 5 T cell receptor beta chains from the same sample are listed, as sequenced in a study of vaccination effects on CD4 cells after COVID-19. These receptors have no identified antigens. After expansion with viral peptide pools in the ViraFEST assay, antigen-specific CD4+ T cells were sequenced. Isolation of CD4+ T cells took place after approximately ten days of culture. None of these healthy vaccinees had been infected with SARS-CoV-2 before vaccination. This table comes from immunoSEQ multiplex PCR, and its TCRdb copy is limited to in-frame clones, with some not included. Of tens of thousands of clones listed, roughly 70% are singletons. The material sequenced was CD4+ T cells from PBMCs cultured with SARS-CoV-2 spike peptides, taken before COVID-19 vaccination. The receptors stem from a human donor who received a COVID-19 vaccine.

This clone was counted a few times. This chain links TRBV7-9 with TRBJ1-3, with a weak D call TRBD1 (5 bases). This CDR3 region has 14 residues. Trimming cost V 5 bases and J 5 bases, with 13 bases left between them. Germline V gives CDR1 SEHNR, CDR2 FQNEAQ (reference sequence). The CDR3: CASSGKGTRNTIYF. CDR3 in DNA: TGTGCCAGCAGCGGGAAGGGGACGAGAAACACCATATATTTT.

The CDR3 here is CASSRRPPAAKNIQYF. The CDR3 DNA reads as TGTGCCAGCAGCCGACGACCGCCCGCAGCCAAAAACATTCAGTACTTC. The chain carries TRBV21-1 and TRBJ2-4. TRBV21-1 is flagged as a pseudogene. The CDR3 has 16 amino acids.

The rearrangement uses TRBV5-8 and TRBJ2-5; a possible D gene is TRBD1 (5 bases). Germline V gene data show CDR1 as SGHTS and CDR2 as YDEGEE. The CDR3 spans 14 residues. The ends were cut back, 0 bases at V and 5 bases at J, with 11 bases in the middle. CDR3 nucleotides: TGTGCCAGCAGCTTGGGACAGAGCAGGGAGACCCAGTACTTC. This codes for CASSLGQSRETQYF. Filled out from reference TRBV5-8 and TRBJ2-5, the complete variable domain reads EAGVTQSPTHLIKTRGQQATLRCSPISGHTSVYWYQQALGLGLQFLLWYDEGEERNRGNFPPRFSGRQFPNYSSELNVNALELEDSALYLCASSLGQSRETQYFGPGTRLLVL.

The sample holds a few counts of this clone. The chain has TRBV7-2 and TRBJ1-1; 7 bases are shared with TRBD1. V was clipped by 2 bases and J by 9 bases; unmatched bases: 3. The germline gives CDR1 SGHTA, CDR2 FQGNSA. This CDR3 has 12 residues. The CDR3 loop reads CASSLLQGKAFF. The CDR3 coding sequence is TGTGCCAGCAGCTTACTACAGGGGAAAGCTTTCTTT.

The chain has TRBV6-5 and TRBJ1-3; no definite D call. The germline V gene has CDR1 MNHEY and CDR2 SVGAGI. CDR3 length: 14 residues. The V and J ends lost 0 bases and 4 bases respectively, with 7 bases between them. DNA of the CDR3: TGTGCCAGCAGTTACTCGAATTCCGGAAACACCATATATTTT. This sequence encodes CASSYSNSGNTIYF.